The 21 T cell receptor beta chains given below trace back to one sample, sequenced in a study of cytomegalovirus exposure and HLA in healthy donors. Amplification used 60 Vbeta primers and 13 Jbeta primers. The protocol was immunoSEQ multiplex PCR, while the TCRdb copy is restricted to in-frame clones and leaves out a portion. The table has 95,000 to 150,000 clones, around 76% seen once. The sample was PBMCs. The receptors come from a man between 60 and 75 years old in good health and CMV-seropositive.

This clone turned up a few times. This chain joins TRBV6-6 and TRBJ2-2; 7 bases are shared with TRBD1. The V gene end was trimmed by 6 bases and the J gene end by 1 base; junction bases not matched to a gene: 5. Germline V gene sequence: CDR1 MNHNY, CDR2 SVGAGI (reference sequence). This CDR3 spans 15 amino acids. CDR3: CASRTGVLNTGELFF. CDR3 nucleotide sequence: TGTGCCAGCAGAACAGGGGTATTGAACACCGGGGAGCTGTTTTTT.

The chain is built from TRBV9 and TRBJ2-2; D is undetermined. Germline CDR1 is SGDLS and CDR2 is YYNGEE. The CDR3 consists of 16 residues. V dropped 1 base and J dropped 1 base, with 11 bases sitting between them. The CDR3 coding sequence is TGTGCCAGCAGCGTACTAGGCGGCTGGAACACCGGGGAGCTGTTTTTT. Encoded protein: CASSVLGGWNTGELFF.

The rearrangement joins TRBV5-1 to TRBJ2-2; 10 bases map to TRBD1. This CDR3 is 14 amino acids long. V gave up 5 bases and J gave up 2 bases; unmatched junction bases: 0. The germline V gene has CDR1 SGHRS and CDR2 YFSETQ. The CDR3 sequence is CASRTGGNTGELFF. The CDR3 DNA is TGCGCCAGCAGGACAGGGGGCAACACCGGGGAGCTGTTTTTT.

On this clone itself: The sample contains more than one DNA sequence encoding this CDR3. V is TRBV5-1 and J is TRBJ2-7; D possibly corresponds to TRBD2 (5 bases). The CDR3 covers 16 residues. V dropped 5 bases and J dropped 7 bases, with 25 bases sitting between them. Germline V gene lookup returns CDR1 SGHRS and CDR2 YFSETQ. As DNA, the CDR3 is TGCGCCAGCAGTTCGGGCCGAGGGTTGTTCGAGCTAGAGCAGTACTTC. Translated: CASSSGRGLFELEQYF.

The chain carries TRBV5-1 and TRBJ2-7, with 10 bases lining up with TRBD1. This CDR3 is built from 13 residues. The germline CDR1 and CDR2 sequences are SGHRS and YFSETQ. Germline trimming cut 7 bases from V and 4 bases from J; bases unmatched to any gene: 5. CDR3: CASRQGAGYEQYF. The CDR3 region has the DNA TGCGCCAGCCGACAGGGGGCAGGTTACGAGCAGTACTTC.

The chain combines TRBV9 with TRBJ1-2; TRBD1 matches at 7 bases. After removal of 3 bases from V and 7 bases from J, the junction contained 12 bases not matched to a gene. CDR3 length: 15 residues. Germline assignment: CDR1 SGDLS and CDR2 YYNGEE. The chain's CDR3 is CASSGPRQGYGGYTF. The CDR3 DNA is TGTGCCAGCAGCGGACCTCGACAGGGTTATGGTGGCTACACCTTC. Full variable domain (remainder filled in from reference TRBV9 and TRBJ1-2): DSGVTQTPKHLITATGQRVTLRCSPRSGDLSVYWYQQSLDQGLQFLIQYYNGEERAKGNILERFSAQQFPDLHSELNLSSLELGDSALYFCASSGPRQGYGGYTFGSGTRLTVV.

The chain recombines TRBV2 with TRBJ2-1; 12 bases are a match to TRBD1. V lost 4 bases to trimming and J lost 7 bases; unmatched junction nucleotides: 8. Germline CDR1 SNHLY, CDR2 FYNNEI. The CDR3 spans 16 residues. CDR3: CASSVYGTGGGNEQFF. CDR3 in DNA: TGTGCCAGCAGTGTATACGGGACAGGGGGCGGGAATGAGCAGTTCTTC.

This rearrangement joins TRBV19 to TRBJ1-5; 11 bases align to TRBD1. There are 19 residues in the CDR3. Germline trimming cut 7 bases from V and 4 bases from J; bases unmatched to any gene: 18. Germline CDR1 LNHDA, CDR2 SQIVND (reference sequence). In nucleotides, the CDR3 is TGTGCCAGTACTAATCCCGGACAGGGGGCCTGGGGGGTTAATCAGCCCCAGCATTTT. This codes for CASTNPGQGAWGVNQPQHF.

This CDR3 is CASSRGTATGELFF. The CDR3 DNA reads as TGTGCCAGCTCTAGGGGGACAGCGACCGGGGAGCTGTTTTTT. This rearrangement joins TRBV27 to TRBJ2-2; 7 bases align to TRBD1. Germline values: CDR1 MNHEY, CDR2 SMNVEV (reference sequence). The CDR3 length is 14 residues. Trimming cost V 8 bases and J 5 bases; bases outside gene matches: 8.

This chain uses TRBV5-4 with TRBJ2-5, with TRBD1 identical over 8 bases. J gave up 0 bases and V 4 bases, and 8 bases lay outside the gene matches. The CDR3 contains 16 residues. Germline assignment: CDR1 SGHNT and CDR2 YYREEE (reference sequence). The CDR3 loop is CASSALDRVYQETQYF. The CDR3 DNA follows: TGTGCCAGCAGCGCATTGGACAGGGTGTACCAAGAGACCCAGTACTTC.

The V and J genes are TRBV5-1 and TRBJ2-5, with 10 positions matching TRBD2. The DNA matches TRBJ2-7 better at its end, which makes the J call doubtful. Germline lookup yields CDR1 SGHRS and CDR2 YFSETQ. The CDR3 is made up of 15 amino acids. This CDR3 is CASSQGTSVVYEQYF. The DNA for the CDR3 is TGCGCCAGCAGCCAAGGGACTAGCGTAGTCTACGAGCAGTACTTC.

The genes are TRBV30 and TRBJ2-7; tentative D call: TRBD2 (6 bases). The germline V gene has CDR1 GTSNPN and CDR2 SVGIG (reference sequence). Trimming pared 3 bases from V and 0 bases from J, leaving 9 bases between. The CDR3 is 13 amino acids. DNA for the CDR3: TGTGCCTGGAGGGACTATAGCTCCTACGAGCAGTACTTC. It specifies CAWRDYSSYEQYF.

CDR3 loop: CATSRGQGIYEQYF. DNA for the CDR3: TGTGCCACCAGCAGAGGACAGGGCATCTACGAGCAGTACTTC. The J gene is TRBJ2-7, the V gene TRBV15, with 7 bases fitting TRBD1. The CDR3 contains 14 residues. Germline-derived CDR1 and CDR2 are LNHNV and YYDKDF (reference sequence). Trimming cost V 1 base and J 3 bases; bases outside gene matches: 3.

The gene calls are TRBV6-5 and TRBJ2-7; D perhaps matches TRBD2 (6 bases). The V and J ends lost 0 bases and 3 bases respectively, with 9 bases between them. There are 14 residues in the CDR3. Germline V gene lookup returns CDR1 MNHEY and CDR2 SVGAGI. CDR3 protein: CASSYSGTHYEQYF. The CDR3 DNA is TGTGCCAGCAGTTACTCCGGGACTCACTACGAGCAGTACTTC.

The chain is built from TRBV5-1 and TRBJ1-6; D unresolved. Trimming pared 0 bases from V and 5 bases from J, leaving 15 bases between. CDR3 length equals 17 residues. CDR1 is SGHRS, CDR2 YFSETQ, per germline. The CDR3 protein is CASSLVGGGSDNSPLHF. The CDR3 nucleotides read TGCGCCAGCAGCTTGGTGGGAGGAGGATCCGATAATTCACCCCTCCACTTT.

This clone was seen only once. The rearrangement joins TRBV5-1 to TRBJ1-2, with 8 bases matching TRBD1. The junction had 12 bases not matched to a gene; V was cut back by 4 bases and J by 7 bases. CDR3 length equals 15 residues. Germline-derived CDR1 and CDR2 are SGHRS and YFSETQ. CDR3 in amino acids: CASSIRTGLGSGYTF. CDR3 sequence (DNA): TGCGCCAGCAGCATCCGGACAGGGCTAGGGAGTGGCTACACCTTC. Drawing the rest from reference TRBV5-1 and TRBJ1-2, the complete variable domain is KAGVTQTPRYLIKTRGQQVTLSCSPISGHRSVSWYQQTPGQGLQFLFEYFSETQRNKGNFPGRFSGRQFSNSRSEMNVSTLELGDSALYLCASSIRTGLGSGYTFGSGTRLTVV.

The rearrangement uses TRBV6-5 and TRBJ1-2; D remains unclear. V was shortened by 6 bases and J by 1 base, with 12 bases between the two germline ends. Germline CDR1 and CDR2: MNHEY and SVGAGI. CDR3 length: 14 residues. The CDR3 sequence is CASSRGLNNYGYTF. In DNA form, the CDR3 reads TGTGCCAGCAGCCGAGGACTAAATAACTATGGCTACACCTTC.

This clone was detected only a few times. The V call is TRBV6-1, the J call TRBJ1-2, with D tentatively TRBD1 (6 bases). This CDR3 is built from 17 residues. The germline CDR1 and CDR2 sequences are MNHNS and SASEGT. V lost 0 bases to trimming and J lost 4 bases, with 18 bases between them. The CDR3 sequence: CASSEAQGYRLLYGYTF. In nucleotides, the CDR3 is TGTGCCAGCAGTGAAGCCCAGGGGTACCGGCTACTCTATGGCTACACCTTC.

The chain employs TRBV12-5 and TRBJ1-2; maybe TRBD1 (6 bases). Per germline, CDR1 LGHNT and CDR2 FRNRAP. This CDR3 has 15 residues. The V end lost 0 bases, the J end lost 6 bases, and 14 bases lay between the germline ends. The CDR3 loop reads CASGLVFGQNHGYTF. Here the CDR3 DNA reads TGTGCTAGTGGTTTGGTCTTCGGACAGAATCATGGCTACACCTTC.

The CDR3: CASRPGTSDQPQHF. The CDR3 DNA reads TGCGCCAGCAGACCCGGGACATCCGATCAGCCCCAGCATTTT. This chain connects TRBV5-1 to TRBJ1-5; perhaps TRBD1 as D (6 bases). The V end lost 5 bases, the J end lost 5 bases, and 14 bases lay between the germline ends. Germline loops: CDR1 SGHRS, CDR2 YFSETQ. The CDR3 extends over 14 amino acids.

The V call is TRBV29-1, the J call TRBJ2-5; 7 bases agree with TRBD1. After removal of 4 bases from V and 4 bases from J, the junction contained 0 bases not matched to a gene. Germline V gene sequence: CDR1 SQVTM, CDR2 ANQGSEA. CDR3 length: 11 amino acids. This CDR3 reads CSVAGGETQYF. CDR3 bases: TGCAGCGTTGCAGGGGGAGAGACCCAGTACTTC. The full variable domain, with the rest looked up from reference TRBV29-1 and TRBJ2-5, is SAVISQKPSRDICQRGTSLTIQCQVDSQVTMMFWYRQQPGQSLTLIATANQGSEATYESGFVIDKFPISRPNLTFSTLTVSNMSPEDSSIYLCSVAGGETQYFGPGTRLLVL.